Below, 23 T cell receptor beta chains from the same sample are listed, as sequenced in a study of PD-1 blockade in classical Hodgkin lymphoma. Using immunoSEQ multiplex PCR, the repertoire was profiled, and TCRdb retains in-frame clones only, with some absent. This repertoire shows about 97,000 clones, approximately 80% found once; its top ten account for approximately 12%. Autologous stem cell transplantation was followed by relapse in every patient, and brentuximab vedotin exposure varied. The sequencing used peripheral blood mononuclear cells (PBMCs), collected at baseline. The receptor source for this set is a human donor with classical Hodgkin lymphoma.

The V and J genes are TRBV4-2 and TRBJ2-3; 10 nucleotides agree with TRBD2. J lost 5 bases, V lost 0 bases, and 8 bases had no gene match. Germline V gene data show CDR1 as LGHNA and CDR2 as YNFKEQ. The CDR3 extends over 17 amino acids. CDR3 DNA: TGTGCCAGCAGCCAAGATTCCCTAGCGGGAGTGGGAGATACGCAGTATTTT. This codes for CASSQDSLAGVGDTQYF.

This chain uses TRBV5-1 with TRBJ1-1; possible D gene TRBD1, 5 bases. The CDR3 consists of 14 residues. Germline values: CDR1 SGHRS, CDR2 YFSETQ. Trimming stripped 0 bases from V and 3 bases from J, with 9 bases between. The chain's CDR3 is CASSLGGTDTEAFF. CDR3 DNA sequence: TGCGCCAGCAGCTTGGGAGGGACCGACACTGAAGCTTTCTTT.

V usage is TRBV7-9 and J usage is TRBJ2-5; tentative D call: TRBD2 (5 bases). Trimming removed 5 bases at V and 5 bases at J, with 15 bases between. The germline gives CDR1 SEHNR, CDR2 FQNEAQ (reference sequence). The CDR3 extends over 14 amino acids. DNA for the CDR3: TGTGCCAGCAGCCCCCGGACTGTAGGGGAGACCCAGTACTTC. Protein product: CASSPRTVGETQYF.

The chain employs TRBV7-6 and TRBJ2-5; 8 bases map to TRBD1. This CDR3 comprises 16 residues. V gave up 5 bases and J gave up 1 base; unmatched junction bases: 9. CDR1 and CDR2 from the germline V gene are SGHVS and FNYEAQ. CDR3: CASSTGGPIFQETQYF. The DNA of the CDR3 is TGTGCCAGCAGCACAGGGGGACCTATTTTCCAAGAGACCCAGTACTTC.

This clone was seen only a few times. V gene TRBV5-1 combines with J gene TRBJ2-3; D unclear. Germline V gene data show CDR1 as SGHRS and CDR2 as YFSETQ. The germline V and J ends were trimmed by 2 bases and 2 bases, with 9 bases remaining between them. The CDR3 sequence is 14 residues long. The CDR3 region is CASSFTGLTDTQYF. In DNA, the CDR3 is TGCGCCAGCAGCTTCACCGGGCTCACAGATACGCAGTATTTT.

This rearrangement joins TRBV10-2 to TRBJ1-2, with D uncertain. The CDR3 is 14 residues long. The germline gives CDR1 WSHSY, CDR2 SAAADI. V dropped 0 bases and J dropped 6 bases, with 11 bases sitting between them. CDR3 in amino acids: CASSESMGIHGYTF. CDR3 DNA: TGCGCCAGCAGTGAGTCGATGGGGATTCATGGCTACACCTTC.

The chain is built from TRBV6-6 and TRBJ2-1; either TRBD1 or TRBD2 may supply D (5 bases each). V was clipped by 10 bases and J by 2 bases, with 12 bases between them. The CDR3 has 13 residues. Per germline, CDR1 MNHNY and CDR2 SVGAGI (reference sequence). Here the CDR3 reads CATGEGPYNEQFF. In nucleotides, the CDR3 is TGTGCCACCGGTGAGGGGCCCTACAATGAGCAGTTCTTC.

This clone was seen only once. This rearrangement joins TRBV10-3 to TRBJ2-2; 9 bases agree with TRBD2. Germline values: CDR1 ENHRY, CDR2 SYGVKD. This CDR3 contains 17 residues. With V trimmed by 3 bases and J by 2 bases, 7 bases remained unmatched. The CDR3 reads CAISDRGLAGNTGELFF. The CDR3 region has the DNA TGTGCCATCAGTGATAGGGGGCTAGCGGGAAACACCGGGGAGCTGTTTTTT.

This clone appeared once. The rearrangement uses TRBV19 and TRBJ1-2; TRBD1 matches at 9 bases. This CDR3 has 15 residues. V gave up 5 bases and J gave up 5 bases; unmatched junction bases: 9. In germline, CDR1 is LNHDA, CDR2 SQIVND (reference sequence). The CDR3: CASSLTRTGVYGYTF. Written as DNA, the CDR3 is TGTGCCAGTAGTCTTACCCGGACAGGGGTGTATGGCTACACCTTC.

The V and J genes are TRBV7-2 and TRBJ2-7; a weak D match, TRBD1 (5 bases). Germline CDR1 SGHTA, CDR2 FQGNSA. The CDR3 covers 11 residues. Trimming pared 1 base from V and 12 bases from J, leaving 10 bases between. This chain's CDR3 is CASSLGAGLYF. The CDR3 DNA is TGTGCCAGCAGCTTAGGGGCAGGGCTGTACTTC.

The CDR3 spells CASSEGLVKDTQYF. DNA for the CDR3: TGTGCCAGCAGTGAGGGACTAGTGAAGGATACGCAGTATTTT. The V call is TRBV6-1, the J call TRBJ2-3; 8 nucleotides match TRBD2. The germline CDR1 and CDR2 sequences are MNHNS and SASEGT. V trimming: 3 bases; J trimming: 6 bases; junction bases outside the gene matches: 5. The CDR3 length is 14 residues.

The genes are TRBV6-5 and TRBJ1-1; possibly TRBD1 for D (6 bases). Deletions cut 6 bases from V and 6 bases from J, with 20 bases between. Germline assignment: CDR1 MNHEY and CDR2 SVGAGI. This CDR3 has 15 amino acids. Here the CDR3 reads CASRPPTGLLAEAFF. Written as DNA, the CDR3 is TGTGCCAGCAGGCCACCGACAGGCTTGCTTGCTGAAGCTTTCTTT.

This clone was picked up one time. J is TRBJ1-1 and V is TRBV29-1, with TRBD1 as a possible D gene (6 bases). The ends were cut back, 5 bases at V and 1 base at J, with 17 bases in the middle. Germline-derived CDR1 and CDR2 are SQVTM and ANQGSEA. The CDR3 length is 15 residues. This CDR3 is CSVYKLSTGNTEAFF. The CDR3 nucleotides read TGCAGCGTTTATAAACTATCGACAGGGAACACTGAAGCTTTCTTT.

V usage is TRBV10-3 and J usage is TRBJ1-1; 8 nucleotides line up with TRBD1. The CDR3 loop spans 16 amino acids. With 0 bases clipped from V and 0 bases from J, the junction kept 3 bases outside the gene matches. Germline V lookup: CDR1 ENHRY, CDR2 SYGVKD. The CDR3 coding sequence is TGTGCCATCAGTGAGTCTTCAGGGGGCATGAACACTGAAGCTTTCTTT. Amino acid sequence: CAISESSGGMNTEAFF.

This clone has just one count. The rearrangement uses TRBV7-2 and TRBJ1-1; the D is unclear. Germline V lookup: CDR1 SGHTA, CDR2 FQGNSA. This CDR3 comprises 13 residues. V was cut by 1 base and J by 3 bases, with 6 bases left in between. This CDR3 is CASSLGTDTEAFF. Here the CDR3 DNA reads TGTGCCAGCAGCTTAGGGACGGACACTGAAGCTTTCTTT.

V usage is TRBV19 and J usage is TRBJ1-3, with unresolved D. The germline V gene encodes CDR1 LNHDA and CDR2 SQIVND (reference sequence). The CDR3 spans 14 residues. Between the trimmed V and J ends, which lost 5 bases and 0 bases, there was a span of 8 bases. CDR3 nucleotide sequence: TGTGCCAGTAGTTTCGAGGCCTCTGGAAACACCATATATTTT. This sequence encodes CASSFEASGNTIYF.

CDR3 amino acids: CASSLQGINEKLFF. For the CDR3, the DNA is TGTGCCAGCAGCTTACAGGGAATTAATGAAAAACTGTTTTTT. The chain uses TRBV5-4 and TRBJ1-4, with D tentatively TRBD1 (6 bases). Germline CDR1 and CDR2: SGHNT and YYREEE (reference sequence). Trimming took off 2 bases at V and 4 bases at J, with 9 bases between the two ends. This CDR3 has 14 amino acids.

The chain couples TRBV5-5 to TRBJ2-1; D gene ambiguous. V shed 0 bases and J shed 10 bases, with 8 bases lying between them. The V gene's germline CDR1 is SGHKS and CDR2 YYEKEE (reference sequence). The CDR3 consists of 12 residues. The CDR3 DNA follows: TGTGCCAGCAGCTTGGATTGGGGAGAGCAGTTCTTC. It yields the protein CASSLDWGEQFF.

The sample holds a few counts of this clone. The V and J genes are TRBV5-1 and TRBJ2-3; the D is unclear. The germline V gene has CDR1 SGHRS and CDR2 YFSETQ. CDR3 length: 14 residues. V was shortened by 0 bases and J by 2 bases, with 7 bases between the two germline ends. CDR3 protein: CASSLETSTDTQYF. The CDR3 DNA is TGCGCCAGCAGCTTGGAGACTTCCACAGATACGCAGTATTTT.

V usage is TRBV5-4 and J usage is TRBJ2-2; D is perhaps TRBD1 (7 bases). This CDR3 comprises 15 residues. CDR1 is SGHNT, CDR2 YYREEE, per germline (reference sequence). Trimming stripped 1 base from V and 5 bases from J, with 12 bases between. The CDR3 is CASSLRQGGTGELFF. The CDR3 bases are TGTGCCAGCAGCTTGCGACAGGGAGGAACCGGGGAGCTGTTTTTT.

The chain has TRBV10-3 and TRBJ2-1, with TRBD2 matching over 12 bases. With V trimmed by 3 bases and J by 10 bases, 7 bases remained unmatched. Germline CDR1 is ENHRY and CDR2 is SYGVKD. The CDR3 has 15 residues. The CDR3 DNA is TGTGCCATCAGTGATAAACTAGCGGGAGGAGGGGAGCAGTTCTTC. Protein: CAISDKLAGGGEQFF.

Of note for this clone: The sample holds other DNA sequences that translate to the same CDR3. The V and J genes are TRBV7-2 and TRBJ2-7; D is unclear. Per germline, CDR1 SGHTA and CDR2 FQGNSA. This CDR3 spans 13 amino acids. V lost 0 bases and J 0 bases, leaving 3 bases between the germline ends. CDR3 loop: CASSLAVSYEQYF. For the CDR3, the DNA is TGTGCCAGCAGCTTAGCGGTCTCCTACGAGCAGTACTTC. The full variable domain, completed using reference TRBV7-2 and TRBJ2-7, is GAGVSQSPSNKVTEKGKDVELRCDPISGHTALYWYRQSLGQGLEFLIYFQGNSAPDKSGLPSDRFSAERTGGSVSTLTIQRTQQEDSAVYLCASSLAVSYEQYFGPGTRLTVT.

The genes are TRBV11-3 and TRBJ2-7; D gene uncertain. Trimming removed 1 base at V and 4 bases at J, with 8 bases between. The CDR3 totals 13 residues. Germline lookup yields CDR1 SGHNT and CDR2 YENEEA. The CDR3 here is CASSLGPQYEQYF. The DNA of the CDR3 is TGTGCCAGCAGCTTAGGACCACAGTACGAGCAGTACTTC. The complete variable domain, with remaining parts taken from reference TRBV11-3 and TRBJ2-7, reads EAGVVQSPRYKIIEKKQPVAFWCNPISGHNTLYWYLQNLGQGPELLIRYENEEAVDDSQLPKDRFSAERLKGVDSTLKIQPAELGDSAVYLCASSLGPQYEQYFGPGTRLTVT.